One and the same sample provided the 32 T cell receptor beta chains below, sequenced in a study of identical twins. TCRdb used MiXCR to reprocess the 5' RACE reads, holding one entry per CDR3 protein. The sample records 600,000 to 800,000 distinct CDR3 sequences, around 20% being singletons. The same specimen was also included in a second study, on T cells expressing NK-cell markers.

Sequenced material: PBMCs. The receptors originated from a woman aged 18 to 35 in good health.

This chain connects TRBV25-1 to TRBJ2-5; D remains ambiguous. V shed 0 bases and J shed 1 base, with 9 bases lying between them. The CDR3 contains 15 residues. Germline V gene data show CDR1 as MGHDK and CDR2 as SYGVNS. As DNA, the CDR3 is TGTGCCAGCAGTGAATATCGACGGACCCAAGAGACCCAGTACTTC. Residues: CASSEYRRTQETQYF. The full variable domain, completed using reference TRBV25-1 and TRBJ2-5, is EADIYQTPRYLVIGTGKKITLECSQTMGHDKMYWYQQDPGMELHLIHYSYGVNSTEKGDLSSESTVSRIRTEHFPLTLESARPSHTSQYLCASSEYRRTQETQYFGPGTRLLVL.

This clonotype was seen a handful of times. The chain is built from TRBV5-1 and TRBJ2-7, with D unresolved. Trimming stripped 1 base from V and 4 bases from J, with 15 bases between. Germline loops: CDR1 SGHRS, CDR2 YFSETQ. CDR3 length: 15 residues. The CDR3 nucleotides are TGCGCCAGCAGCTTGTTGGGCCCAGAAGGATACGAGCAGTACTTC. As protein: CASSLLGPEGYEQYF.

V gene TRBV27 combines with J gene TRBJ2-7; 9 bases agree with TRBD2. The CDR3 totals 15 residues. Germline CDR1 and CDR2: MNHEY and SMNVEV (reference sequence). V was clipped by 2 bases and J by 5 bases; unmatched bases: 7. CDR3 bases: TGTGCCAGCAGTTTAGACGGGACTAGCACCGACGAGCAGTACTTC. It codes for CASSLDGTSTDEQYF.

The chain carries TRBV10-3 and TRBJ2-7, with TRBD2 matching 10 bases. The germline V gene has CDR1 ENHRY and CDR2 SYGVKD. The CDR3 extends over 15 amino acids. Germline trimming cut 5 bases from V and 5 bases from J; bases unmatched to any gene: 9. Here the CDR3 reads CAISRLAGPGDEQYF. The CDR3 DNA reads TGTGCCATCAGTAGACTAGCGGGCCCAGGCGACGAGCAGTACTTC.

V and J are TRBV9 and TRBJ1-1; TRBD1 is a possible D gene (5 bases). The germline V gene has CDR1 SGDLS and CDR2 YYNGEE. There are 15 residues in the CDR3. Trimming cost V 2 bases and J 5 bases, with 16 bases left between them. The CDR3 is CASSVLPGSRTEAFF. The CDR3 DNA sequence: TGTGCCAGCAGCGTGCTCCCAGGGAGTCGGACTGAAGCTTTCTTT.

The chain joins TRBV20-1 to TRBJ1-6, with D unresolved. The CDR3 has 14 residues. Germline assignment: CDR1 DFQATT and CDR2 SNEGSKA (reference sequence). Trimming stripped 6 bases from V and 6 bases from J, with 15 bases between. The CDR3 here is CSAPAEALNSPLHF. The CDR3 DNA follows: TGCAGTGCCCCCGCTGAGGCGCTTAATTCACCCCTCCACTTT.

Points on this clonotype: Germline is not matched at one junction end, which may reflect a read error. The J gene is TRBJ2-7, the V gene TRBV5-6; D possibly corresponds to TRBD1 (6 bases). The CDR3 has 14 residues. Germline CDR1 SGHDT, CDR2 YYEEEE. The chain's CDR3 is CACSFGQSSYEQYF. CDR3 DNA: TGTGCCTGCAGCTTCGGACAGAGCTCCTACGAGCAGTACTTC.

There are a few counts of this clonotype. This chain links TRBV6-5 with TRBJ2-7; 7 bases line up with TRBD2. The CDR3 has 15 amino acids. Losses at the gene ends were 0 bases for V and 1 base for J; bases not matched to a gene: 3. Germline V lookup: CDR1 MNHEY, CDR2 SVGAGI. Here the CDR3 reads CASSYSLSGSYEQYF. In DNA, the CDR3 is TGTGCCAGCAGTTACTCGCTTAGCGGGTCCTACGAGCAGTACTTC.

V usage is TRBV29-1 and J usage is TRBJ2-3; TRBD1 is a possible D gene (8 bases). The CDR3 consists of 16 residues. Germline V lookup: CDR1 SQVTM, CDR2 ANQGSEA. Between the trimmed V and J ends, which lost 6 bases and 6 bases, there was a span of 25 bases. The CDR3 nucleotides read TGCAGCGTCCAAAAAAGGGGGGGACAGGAGGCCGATACGCAGTATTTT. This translates into CSVQKRGGQEADTQYF.

This clonotype has more than one count but fewer than ten. V usage is TRBV10-3 and J usage is TRBJ1-2; D may be TRBD1 (6 bases). Germline CDR1 is ENHRY and CDR2 is SYGVKD. The germline V and J ends were trimmed by 5 bases and 8 bases, with 15 bases remaining between them. The CDR3 consists of 13 residues. The CDR3 nucleotides are TGTGCCATCAGTCCGGGACACGGAAGGGGCTACACCTTC. It encodes CAISPGHGRGYTF.

This clonotype was picked up many times. J is TRBJ2-1 and V is TRBV12-3 or TRBV12-4; maybe TRBD2 (5 bases). V gave up 5 bases and J gave up 8 bases, with 16 bases separating them. CDR3 length: 14 amino acids. CDR3 sequence (DNA): TGTGCCAGCAGTCCGCGGACTTCCCTTTATGAGCAGTTCTTC. Its translation: CASSPRTSLYEQFF.

The V and J genes are TRBV6-2 or TRBV6-3 and TRBJ2-5, with TRBD1 matching 10 bases. Germline lookup yields CDR1 MNHEY and CDR2 SVGEGT. The CDR3 consists of 14 residues. With V trimmed by 7 bases and J by 0 bases, 2 bases remained unmatched. CDR3 DNA: TGTGCCAGCACGGACAGGGGGTACCAAGAGACCCAGTACTTC. Residues: CASTDRGYQETQYF.

This clonotype was counted between two and nine times. The chain has TRBV6-1 and TRBJ2-7; tentative D call: TRBD1 (6 bases). With 8 bases removed from V and 4 bases from J, the gap between germline ends came to 18 bases. This CDR3 spans 14 amino acids. Germline loops: CDR1 MNHNS, CDR2 SASEGT. The CDR3 spells CASFKAGQWYEQYF. CDR3 coding DNA: TGTGCCAGCTTTAAGGCAGGACAGTGGTACGAGCAGTACTTC.

V and J are TRBV29-1 and TRBJ2-2, with 12 bases fitting TRBD1. The junction had 7 bases not matched to a gene; V was cut back by 6 bases and J by 2 bases. The germline CDR1 and CDR2 sequences are SQVTM and ANQGSEA. The CDR3 runs to 16 residues. CDR3 sequence (DNA): TGCAGCGTGGCCGGGACAGGGGGCATAAACACCGGGGAGCTGTTTTTT. Encoded protein: CSVAGTGGINTGELFF.

This clonotype was seen ten or more times. CDR3 loop: CASSLGQAAYEQYF. The CDR3 nucleotides are TGTGCCAGCAGCCTCGGACAGGCTGCCTACGAGCAGTACTTC. The rearrangement uses TRBV5-6 and TRBJ2-7, with 7 bases that match TRBD1. The CDR3 spans 14 residues. J lost 2 bases, V lost 4 bases, and 6 bases had no gene match. Germline lookup yields CDR1 SGHDT and CDR2 YYEEEE.

Remarks on this clonotype: Since a much larger clone is just one base distant, this may be a read error. This chain connects TRBV7-9 to TRBJ2-1; D gene uncertain. From germline, CDR1 is SEHNR and CDR2 FQNEAQ (reference sequence). Trimming cost V 1 base and J 9 bases, with 13 bases left between them. The CDR3 has 14 amino acids. CDR3 sequence: CASSLESVSVEQFF. In DNA, the CDR3 is TGTGCCAGCAGCTTAGAGTCGGTTTCAGTTGAGCAGTTCTTC.

This chain's CDR3 is CASRSFQVTEAFF. For the CDR3, the DNA is TGTGCCAGCAGGAGTTTCCAGGTAACTGAAGCTTTCTTT. The V and J genes are TRBV6-1 and TRBJ1-1; D not certain. Trimming shortened V by 6 bases and J by 5 bases, and 13 bases separated the two germline ends. The CDR3 covers 13 residues. Germline CDR1 is MNHNS and CDR2 is SASEGT.

This chain joins TRBV3-1 and TRBJ2-5, with 7 bases that match TRBD2. V lost 7 bases and J lost 4; bases outside the gene matches: 12. The germline CDR1 and CDR2 sequences are LGHDT and YNNKEL (reference sequence). This CDR3 is built from 15 residues. The CDR3: CASMAAGESPETQYF. The CDR3 nucleotides read TGTGCCAGCATGGCTGCGGGAGAGTCTCCAGAGACCCAGTACTTC.

The chain joins TRBV4-1 to TRBJ2-5; D is perhaps TRBD1 or TRBD2 (5 bases each). Trimming cost V 1 base and J 5 bases, with 17 bases left between them. CDR1 MGHRA and CDR2 YSYEKL come from the germline V gene. The CDR3 totals 16 residues. CDR3 DNA sequence: TGCGCCAGCAGCCAAGGAGGTGTGGGGACGGATGAGACCCAGTACTTC. Its protein is CASSQGGVGTDETQYF.

This chain links TRBV6-1 with TRBJ2-3; no clear D gene. CDR3 length equals 14 residues. Germline-derived CDR1 and CDR2 are MNHNS and SASEGT. Trimming removed 5 bases from V and 0 bases from J, with 9 bases in between. CDR3 amino acids: CASSQRGSTDTQYF. The CDR3 DNA reads TGTGCCAGCAGTCAGCGAGGAAGCACAGATACGCAGTATTTT.

This rearrangement joins TRBV7-6 to TRBJ2-3; D remains ambiguous. V was pared by 5 bases and J by 6 bases, with 9 bases between. CDR3 size: 12 residues. Per germline, CDR1 SGHVS and CDR2 FNYEAQ. The CDR3 sequence: CASSLYGDTQYF. The CDR3 DNA reads as TGTGCCAGCAGCCTGTACGGCGATACGCAGTATTTT.

The rearrangement links TRBV6-1 to TRBJ2-2; the match to TRBD1 covers 7 bases. This CDR3 spans 15 amino acids. The germline gives CDR1 MNHNS, CDR2 SASEGT. V gave up 6 bases and J gave up 7 bases; unmatched junction bases: 11. CDR3 sequence: CASSLETGYNGELFF. Written as DNA, the CDR3 is TGTGCCAGCAGCCTAGAGACAGGGTATAACGGGGAGCTGTTTTTT.

V is TRBV6-1 and J is TRBJ1-1, with D possibly matching TRBD1 (5 bases). CDR3 length: 13 amino acids. The V end lost 5 bases, the J end lost 3 bases, and 10 bases lay between the germline ends. The germline V gene has CDR1 MNHNS and CDR2 SASEGT. CDR3 sequence reads: CASSSRVDTEAFF. Here the CDR3 DNA reads TGTGCCAGCAGTAGCAGGGTGGACACTGAAGCTTTCTTT.

This clonotype was observed a few times. The chain recombines TRBV3-1 with TRBJ2-7, with 9 bases matching TRBD2. Germline trimming cut 0 bases from V and 5 bases from J; bases unmatched to any gene: 14. The germline gives CDR1 LGHDT, CDR2 YNNKEL (reference sequence). The CDR3 extends over 18 amino acids. For the CDR3, the DNA is TGTGCCAGCAGCCAAGATTCGATCGATAGCGGGAGAAGGAACGAGCAGTACTTC. The encoded protein is CASSQDSIDSGRRNEQYF.

This chain links TRBV6-4 with TRBJ2-1, with 8 bases lining up with TRBD2. The CDR3 runs to 15 residues. V lost 6 bases, J lost 5 bases, and 9 bases stayed unmatched. Germline V lookup: CDR1 MRHNA, CDR2 SNTAGT. CDR3: CASSPVSGSNNEQFF. The CDR3 bases are TGTGCCAGCAGCCCGGTCAGCGGGAGTAACAATGAGCAGTTCTTC.

The sample holds a few counts of this clonotype. The V gene is TRBV11-2, the J gene TRBJ2-7, with TRBD2 as a possible D gene (6 bases). Per the germline V gene, CDR1 is SGHAT and CDR2 is FQNNGV. CDR3 length equals 16 residues. V gave up 5 bases and J gave up 3 bases, with 20 bases separating them. Here the CDR3 reads CASSLLGGLANYEQYF. CDR3 nucleotides: TGTGCCAGCAGCCTCCTCGGCGGTCTAGCGAACTACGAGCAGTACTTC.

The genes are TRBV20-1 and TRBJ2-1, with 10 positions matching TRBD2. This CDR3 comprises 16 residues. The V segment lost 8 bases and the J segment 7 bases; nucleotides outside the gene matches: 17. The germline V gene encodes CDR1 DFQATT and CDR2 SNEGSKA (reference sequence). CDR3 residues: CSFVPSGSKVRNEQFF. The CDR3 DNA reads as TGCAGTTTCGTTCCTAGCGGGAGTAAAGTCAGAAATGAGCAGTTCTTC.

J is TRBJ2-2 and V is TRBV5-4, with no clear D. Germline V gives CDR1 SGHNT, CDR2 YYREEE (reference sequence). V was pared by 0 bases and J by 9 bases, with 9 bases between. The CDR3 spans 13 residues. The CDR3 loop is CASSLEGYRELFF. CDR3 sequence (DNA): TGTGCCAGCAGCTTGGAAGGTTACAGGGAGCTGTTTTTT.

This CDR3 is CASSESRTGELFF. In DNA, the CDR3 is TGCGCCAGCAGTGAGTCTCGGACCGGGGAGCTGTTTTTT. This chain connects TRBV10-2 to TRBJ2-2, with D uncertain. There are 13 residues in the CDR3. Per the germline V gene, CDR1 is WSHSY and CDR2 is SAAADI. Trimming cost V 0 bases and J 5 bases, with 4 bases left between them.

This clonotype was picked up many times. The chain has TRBV20-1 and TRBJ2-7; 9 bases align to TRBD2. This CDR3 has 15 residues. Germline V gene data show CDR1 as DFQATT and CDR2 as SNEGSKA (reference sequence). The junction had 9 bases not matched to a gene; V was cut back by 2 bases and J by 4 bases. In DNA form, the CDR3 reads TGCAGTGCTAGACATCCGGCTAGCGGGATATACGAGCAGTACTTC. Translation: CSARHPASGIYEQYF.

This clonotype came up many times. V gene TRBV20-1 combines with J gene TRBJ2-7; D could derive from TRBD1 or TRBD2 (5 bases each). The V gene's germline CDR1 is DFQATT and CDR2 SNEGSKA (reference sequence). V dropped 7 bases and J dropped 0 bases, with 13 bases sitting between them. This CDR3 spans 13 amino acids. CDR3 in DNA: TGCAGTGTCCGGGACCCTGCCTCCTACGAGCAGTACTTC. Translated, it gives CSVRDPASYEQYF.

This clonotype was seen a few times. The chain is built from TRBV7-9 and TRBJ2-5; tentative D call: TRBD2 (5 bases). V gave up 1 base and J gave up 2 bases, with 11 bases separating them. Germline lookup yields CDR1 SEHNR and CDR2 FQNEAQ (reference sequence). This CDR3 has 15 amino acids. CDR3 in amino acids: CASSLGGYTQETQYF. The CDR3 coding sequence is TGTGCCAGCAGCTTAGGCGGGTACACACAAGAGACCCAGTACTTC.